Given below is one T cell receptor beta chain in context. This sample was taken from a study of T cell changes during pregnancy in multiple sclerosis. Trimming removed 2 bases at V and 6 bases at J, with 11 bases between. Germline V gene lookup returns CDR1 SGHDT and CDR2 YYEEEE. This CDR3 has 13 amino acids. TCRdb's table, derived via immunoSEQ multiplex PCR, lists solely in-frame clones and lacks some. The table lists over 50,000 clones, roughly 92% of them singletons. This specimen was CD4+ T cells from peripheral blood mononuclear cells, taken in the third trimester of pregnancy. The receptor comes from a female donor with multiple sclerosis, enrolled in a pregnancy study. The chain has TRBV5-6 and TRBJ1-2; D possibly corresponds to TRBD1 (5 bases). The CDR3 DNA is TGTGCCAGCAGCTTAGGGGCAGGGAATGGCTACACCTTC. It specifies CASSLGAGNGYTF.